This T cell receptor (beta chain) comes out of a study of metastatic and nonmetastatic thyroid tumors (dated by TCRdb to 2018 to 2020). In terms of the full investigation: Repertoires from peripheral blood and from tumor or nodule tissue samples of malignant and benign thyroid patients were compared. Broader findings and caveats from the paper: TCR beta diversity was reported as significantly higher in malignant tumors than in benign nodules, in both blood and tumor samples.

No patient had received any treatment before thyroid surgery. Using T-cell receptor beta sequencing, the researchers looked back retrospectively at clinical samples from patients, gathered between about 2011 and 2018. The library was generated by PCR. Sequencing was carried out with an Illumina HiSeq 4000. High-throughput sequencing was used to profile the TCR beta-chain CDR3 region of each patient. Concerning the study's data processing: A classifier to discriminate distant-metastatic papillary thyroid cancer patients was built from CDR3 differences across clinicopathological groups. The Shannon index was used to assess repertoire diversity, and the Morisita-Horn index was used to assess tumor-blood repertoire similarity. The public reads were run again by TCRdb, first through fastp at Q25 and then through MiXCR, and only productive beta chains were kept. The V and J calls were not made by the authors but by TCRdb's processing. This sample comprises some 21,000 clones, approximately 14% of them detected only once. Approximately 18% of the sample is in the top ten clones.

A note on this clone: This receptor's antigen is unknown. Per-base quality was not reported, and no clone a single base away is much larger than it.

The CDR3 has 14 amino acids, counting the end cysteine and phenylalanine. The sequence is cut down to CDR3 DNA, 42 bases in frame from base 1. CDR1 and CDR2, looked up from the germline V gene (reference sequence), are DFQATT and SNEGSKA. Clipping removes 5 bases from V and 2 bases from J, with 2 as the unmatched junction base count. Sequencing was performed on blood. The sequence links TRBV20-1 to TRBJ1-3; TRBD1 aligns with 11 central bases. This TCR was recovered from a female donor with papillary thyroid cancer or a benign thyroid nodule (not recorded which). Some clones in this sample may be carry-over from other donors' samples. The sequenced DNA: TGCAGTGCTGGACAGGGGGCGGCTGGAAACACCATATATTTT. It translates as CSAGQGAAGNTIYF.